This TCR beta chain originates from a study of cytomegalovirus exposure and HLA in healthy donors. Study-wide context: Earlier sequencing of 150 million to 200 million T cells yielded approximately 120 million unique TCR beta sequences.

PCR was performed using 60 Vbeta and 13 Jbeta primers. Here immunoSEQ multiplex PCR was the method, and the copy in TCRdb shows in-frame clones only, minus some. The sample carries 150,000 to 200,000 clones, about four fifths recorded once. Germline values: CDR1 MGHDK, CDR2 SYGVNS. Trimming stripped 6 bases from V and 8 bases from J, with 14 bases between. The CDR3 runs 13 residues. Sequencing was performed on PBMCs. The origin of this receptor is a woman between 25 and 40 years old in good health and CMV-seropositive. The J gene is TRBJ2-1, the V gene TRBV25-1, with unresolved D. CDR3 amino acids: CASREQYYDEQFF. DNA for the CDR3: TGTGCCAGCAGGGAACAGTATTACGATGAGCAGTTCTTC.